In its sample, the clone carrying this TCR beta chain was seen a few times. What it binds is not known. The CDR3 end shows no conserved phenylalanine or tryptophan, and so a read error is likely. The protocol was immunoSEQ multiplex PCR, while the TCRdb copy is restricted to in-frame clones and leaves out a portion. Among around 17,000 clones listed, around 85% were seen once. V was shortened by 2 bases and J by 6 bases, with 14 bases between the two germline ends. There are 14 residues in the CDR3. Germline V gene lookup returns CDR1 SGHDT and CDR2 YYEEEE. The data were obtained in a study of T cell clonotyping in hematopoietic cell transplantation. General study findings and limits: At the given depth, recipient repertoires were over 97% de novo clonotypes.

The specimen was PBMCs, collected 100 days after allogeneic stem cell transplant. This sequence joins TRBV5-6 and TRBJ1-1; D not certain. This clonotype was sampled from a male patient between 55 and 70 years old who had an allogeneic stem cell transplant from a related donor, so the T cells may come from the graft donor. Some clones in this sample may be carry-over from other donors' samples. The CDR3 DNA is TGTGCCAGCAGCTTTTTAGGCGGGGTGGCTGAAGCTTTCCTT. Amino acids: CASSFLGGVAEAFL.